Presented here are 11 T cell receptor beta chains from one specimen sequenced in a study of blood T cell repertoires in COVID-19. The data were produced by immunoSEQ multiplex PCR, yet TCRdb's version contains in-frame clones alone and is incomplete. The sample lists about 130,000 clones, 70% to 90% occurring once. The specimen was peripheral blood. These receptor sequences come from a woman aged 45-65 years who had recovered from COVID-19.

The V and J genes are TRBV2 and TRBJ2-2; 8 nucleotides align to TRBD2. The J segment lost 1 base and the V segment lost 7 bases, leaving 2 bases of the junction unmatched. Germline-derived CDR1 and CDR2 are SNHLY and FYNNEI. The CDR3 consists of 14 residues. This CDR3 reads CASTGRVNTGELFF. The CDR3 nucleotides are TGTGCCAGCACCGGGAGGGTGAACACCGGGGAGCTGTTTTTT.

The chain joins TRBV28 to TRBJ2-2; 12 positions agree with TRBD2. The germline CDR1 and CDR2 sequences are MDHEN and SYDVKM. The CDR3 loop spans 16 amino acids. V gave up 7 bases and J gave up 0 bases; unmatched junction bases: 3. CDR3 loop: CASKLAGGTNTGELFF. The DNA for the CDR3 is TGTGCCAGCAAACTAGCGGGAGGAACGAACACCGGGGAGCTGTTTTTT.

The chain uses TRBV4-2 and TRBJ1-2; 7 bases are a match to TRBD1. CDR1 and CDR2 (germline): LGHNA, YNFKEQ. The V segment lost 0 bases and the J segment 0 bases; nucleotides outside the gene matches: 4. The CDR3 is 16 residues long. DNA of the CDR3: TGTGCCAGCAGCCAAGATAGGGACAGAGCTAACTATGGCTACACCTTC. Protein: CASSQDRDRANYGYTF.

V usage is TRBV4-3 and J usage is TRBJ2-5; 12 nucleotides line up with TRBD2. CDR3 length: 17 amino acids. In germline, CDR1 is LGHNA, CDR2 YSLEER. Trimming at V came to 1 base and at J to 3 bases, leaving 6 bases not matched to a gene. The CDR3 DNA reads TGCGCCAGCAGCCAAGGTCCATGGACTAGCGGGAAAGAGACCCAGTACTTC. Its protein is CASSQGPWTSGKETQYF.

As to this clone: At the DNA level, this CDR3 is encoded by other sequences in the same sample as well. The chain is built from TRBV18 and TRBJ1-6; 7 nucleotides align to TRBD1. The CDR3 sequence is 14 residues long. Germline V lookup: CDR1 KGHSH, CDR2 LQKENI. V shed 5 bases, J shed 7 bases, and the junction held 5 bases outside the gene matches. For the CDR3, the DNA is TGTGCCAGCTCAAGGGACAGCCACAATTCACCCCTCCACTTT. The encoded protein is CASSRDSHNSPLHF.

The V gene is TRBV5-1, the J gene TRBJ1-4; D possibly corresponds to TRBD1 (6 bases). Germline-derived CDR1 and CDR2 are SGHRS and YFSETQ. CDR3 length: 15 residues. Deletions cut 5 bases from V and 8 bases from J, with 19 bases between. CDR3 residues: CASSSTGPYLEKLFF. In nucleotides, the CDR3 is TGCGCCAGCAGTTCTACAGGGCCTTATCTGGAAAAACTGTTTTTT.

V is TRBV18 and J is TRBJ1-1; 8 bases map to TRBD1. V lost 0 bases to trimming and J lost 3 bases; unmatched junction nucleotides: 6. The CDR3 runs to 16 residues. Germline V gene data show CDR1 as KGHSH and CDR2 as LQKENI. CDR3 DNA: TGTGCCAGCTCACCACCGTGGACAGGGCGAGACACTGAAGCTTTCTTT. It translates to CASSPPWTGRDTEAFF.

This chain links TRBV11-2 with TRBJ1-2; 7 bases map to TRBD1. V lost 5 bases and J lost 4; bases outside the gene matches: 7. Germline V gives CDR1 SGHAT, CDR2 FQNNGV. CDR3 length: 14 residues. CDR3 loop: CASSPDDRVYGYTF. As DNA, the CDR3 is TGTGCCAGCAGCCCGGATGACAGGGTCTATGGCTACACCTTC.

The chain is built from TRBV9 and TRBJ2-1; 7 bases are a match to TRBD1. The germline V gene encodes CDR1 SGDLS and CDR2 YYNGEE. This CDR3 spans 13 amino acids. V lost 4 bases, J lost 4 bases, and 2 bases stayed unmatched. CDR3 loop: CASSLGQYNEQFF. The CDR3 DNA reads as TGTGCCAGCAGCCTGGGACAGTACAATGAGCAGTTCTTC.

The CDR3 loop is CASSQSPTGVGVLEAFF. The CDR3 nucleotides are TGCGCCAGCAGCCAAAGTCCGACAGGGGTAGGCGTTTTGGAAGCTTTCTTT. This sequence joins TRBV4-3 and TRBJ1-1, with 8 bases aligning to TRBD1. The germline CDR1 and CDR2 sequences are LGHNA and YSLEER. The junction had 16 bases not matched to a gene; V was cut back by 2 bases and J by 8 bases. This CDR3 has 17 residues.

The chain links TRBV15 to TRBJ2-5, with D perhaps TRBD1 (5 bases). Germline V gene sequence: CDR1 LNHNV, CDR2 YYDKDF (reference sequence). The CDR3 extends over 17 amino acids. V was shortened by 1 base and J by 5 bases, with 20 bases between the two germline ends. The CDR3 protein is CATSRVAQGAGIETQYF. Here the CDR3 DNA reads TGTGCCACCAGCAGAGTGGCCCAAGGGGCAGGGATCGAGACCCAGTACTTC.